This TCR beta chain was obtained from a study of blood T cell repertoires in COVID-19. For the study at large: The study drew acute and convalescent COVID-19 samples from the United States, Italy and Spain. Sources were T cells, B-cell-depleted T cells, or PBMCs; the material itself was cDNA or gDNA.

Germline lookup yields CDR1 SGHVS and CDR2 FNYEAQ. The CDR3 loop spans 15 amino acids. Trimming removed 1 base at V and 7 bases at J, with 11 bases between. In the study's own analysis: Estimation of nucleated cell counts was performed using reference gene primer amplification. This table comes from immunoSEQ multiplex PCR, and its TCRdb copy is limited to in-frame clones, with some not included. V, J and clone size reflect that table, while D and trimming were determined from the DNA. The table has more than 200,000 clones, 80% to 90% seen once. The chain recombines TRBV7-6 with TRBJ1-6; D unresolved. Sequenced input: peripheral blood. The TCR originated in a man between 25 and 39 years old with active or convalescent COVID-19. CDR3 loop: CASSLGGPANSPLHF. The CDR3 DNA is TGTGCCAGCAGCTTAGGAGGGCCCGCGAATTCACCCCTCCACTTT.